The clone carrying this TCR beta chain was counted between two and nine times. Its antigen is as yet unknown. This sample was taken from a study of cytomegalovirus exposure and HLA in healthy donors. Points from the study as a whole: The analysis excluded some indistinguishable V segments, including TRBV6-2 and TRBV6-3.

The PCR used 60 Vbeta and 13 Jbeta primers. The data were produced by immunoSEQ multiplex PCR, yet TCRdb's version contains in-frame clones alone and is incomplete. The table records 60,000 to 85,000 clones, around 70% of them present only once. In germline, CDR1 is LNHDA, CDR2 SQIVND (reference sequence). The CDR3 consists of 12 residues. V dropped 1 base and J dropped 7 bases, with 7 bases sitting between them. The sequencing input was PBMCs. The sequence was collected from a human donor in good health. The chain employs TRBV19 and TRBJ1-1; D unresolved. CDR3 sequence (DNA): TGTGCCAGTAGTATAGGTTTTATTGAAGCTTTCTTT. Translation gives CASSIGFIEAFF.